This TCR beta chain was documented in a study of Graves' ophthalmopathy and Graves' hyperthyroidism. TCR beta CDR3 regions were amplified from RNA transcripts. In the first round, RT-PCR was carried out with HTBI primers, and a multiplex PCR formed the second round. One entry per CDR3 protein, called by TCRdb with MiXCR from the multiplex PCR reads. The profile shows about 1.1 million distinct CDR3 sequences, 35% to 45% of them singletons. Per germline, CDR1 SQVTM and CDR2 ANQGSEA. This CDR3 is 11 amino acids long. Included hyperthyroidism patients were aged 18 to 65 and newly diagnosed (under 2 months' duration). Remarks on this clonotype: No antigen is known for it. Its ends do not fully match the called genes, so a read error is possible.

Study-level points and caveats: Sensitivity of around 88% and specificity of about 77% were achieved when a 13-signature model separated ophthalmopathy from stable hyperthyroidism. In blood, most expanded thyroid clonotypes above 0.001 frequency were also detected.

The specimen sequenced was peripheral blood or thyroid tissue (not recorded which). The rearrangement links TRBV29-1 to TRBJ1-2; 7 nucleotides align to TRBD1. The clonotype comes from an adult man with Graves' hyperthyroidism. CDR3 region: CQGQTSYGYTF. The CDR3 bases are TGTCAGGGACAGACTTCTTATGGCTACACCTTC.